These 22 T cell receptor beta chains were all obtained from the same sample, sequenced in a study of blood T cell repertoires in COVID-19. Measured with immunoSEQ multiplex PCR; TCRdb has only the in-frame clones, and not every one. Here the sample spans around 300,000 clones, 88% being singletons. The source material was PBMCs or T cells enriched from blood (not recorded which). All receptors derive from a woman between 50 and 59 years old who had recovered from COVID-19.

This clone was found once. This chain connects TRBV5-6 to TRBJ2-3; 8 bases map to TRBD2. CDR1 is SGHDT, CDR2 YYEEEE, per germline. The CDR3 is 13 residues long. With 5 bases clipped from V and 6 bases from J, the junction kept 5 bases outside the gene matches. The CDR3 region is CASRVAGLDTQYF. CDR3 nucleotide sequence: TGTGCCAGCAGAGTAGCGGGGCTCGATACGCAGTATTTT.

This rearrangement joins TRBV6-5 to TRBJ1-3; D call uncertain. Trimming stripped 5 bases from V and 0 bases from J, with 8 bases between. Germline values: CDR1 MNHEY, CDR2 SVGAGI. The CDR3 loop spans 14 amino acids. DNA of the CDR3: TGTGCCAGCAGTCGGGGTGACTCTGGAAACACCATATATTTT. It encodes CASSRGDSGNTIYF.

V usage is TRBV18 and J usage is TRBJ1-5, with D tentatively TRBD1 (5 bases). Germline V gene lookup returns CDR1 KGHSH and CDR2 LQKENI. The CDR3 is 15 residues long. The V gene lost 4 bases and the J gene lost 11 bases, with 21 bases spanning the gap. CDR3 sequence (DNA): TGTGCCAGCTCACAACTCGAGGGGACTCAGGGAGCCCAGCATTTT. Protein sequence: CASSQLEGTQGAQHF.

The CDR3, as DNA: TGTGCCAGCAGCTCGGTGGAGGGGGAGGGGAGAATGTATGGCTACACCTTC. Protein: CASSSVEGEGRMYGYTF. The chain has TRBV7-3 and TRBJ1-2; tentative D call: TRBD1 (6 bases). Trimming pared 4 bases from V and 5 bases from J, leaving 23 bases between. Germline V gene sequence: CDR1 SGHTA, CDR2 FQGTGA. The CDR3 totals 17 residues.

This sequence joins TRBV6-5 and TRBJ2-7; the D gene is possibly TRBD1 (6 bases). The CDR3 length is 15 residues. Germline-derived CDR1 and CDR2 are MNHEY and SVGAGI. V shed 4 bases and J shed 2 bases, with 15 bases lying between them. CDR3 region: CASSSPSGVAYEQYF. The DNA of the CDR3 is TGTGCCAGCAGTTCCCCGTCAGGGGTAGCCTACGAGCAGTACTTC.

The CDR3, as DNA: TGTGCCAGCAGTATGCCCGGGACAGGTAACCAGCCCCAGCATTTT. Its translation: CASSMPGTGNQPQHF. The V call is TRBV28, the J call TRBJ1-5; 8 nucleotides line up with TRBD1. The CDR3 spans 15 residues. The germline V gene has CDR1 MDHEN and CDR2 SYDVKM. Unmatched junction bases numbered 10, after V lost 5 bases and J lost 7 bases.

The chain combines TRBV4-1 with TRBJ2-2; 8 bases are a match to TRBD1. The junction had 3 bases not matched to a gene; V was cut back by 4 bases and J by 2 bases. This CDR3 spans 15 amino acids. The germline V gene encodes CDR1 MGHRA and CDR2 YSYEKL. CDR3 DNA: TGCGCCAGCAGCCCCGGACAGGGAAACACCGGGGAGCTGTTTTTT. This gives the protein CASSPGQGNTGELFF.

The chain combines TRBV7-2 with TRBJ1-1; D is undetermined. CDR3 size: 14 residues. V was trimmed by 2 bases and J by 0 bases, leaving 7 bases between them. Germline V lookup: CDR1 SGHTA, CDR2 FQGNSA. CDR3 sequence (DNA): TGTGCCAGCAGCTTAAACTTGGTGAACACTGAAGCTTTCTTT. This sequence encodes CASSLNLVNTEAFF.

The table lists this clone with a count of one. This chain connects TRBV11-2 to TRBJ2-5; D is possibly TRBD2 (6 bases). The CDR3 has 13 amino acids. Germline CDR1 and CDR2: SGHAT and FQNNGV. The ends were cut back, 5 bases at V and 4 bases at J, with 11 bases in the middle. The CDR3 is CASSAGGSETQYF. The CDR3 region has the DNA TGTGCCAGCAGCGCCGGAGGGTCAGAGACCCAGTACTTC.

This clone has only one observation. V usage is TRBV12-3 or TRBV12-4 and J usage is TRBJ1-4; D is possibly TRBD1 (6 bases). This CDR3 has 13 amino acids. V was clipped by 6 bases and J by 8 bases, with 13 bases between them. CDR3 sequence (DNA): TGTGCCAGCAGCCCGGGGACACGAGAAAAACTGTTTTTT. This translates into CASSPGTREKLFF.

The V and J genes are TRBV4-2 and TRBJ1-4, with a tentative D call TRBD1 (5 bases). Germline V lookup: CDR1 LGHNA, CDR2 YNFKEQ. The germline V and J ends were trimmed by 4 bases and 0 bases, with 6 bases remaining between them. This CDR3 contains 14 residues. CDR3 sequence (DNA): TGTGCCAGCAGCCGGGGGGCAACTAATGAAAAACTGTTTTTT. Its protein product is CASSRGATNEKLFF.

This clone was detected only once. This chain joins TRBV5-1 and TRBJ1-6; 10 bases fit TRBD1. Unmatched junction bases numbered 13, after V lost 4 bases and J lost 9 bases. Germline values: CDR1 SGHRS, CDR2 YFSETQ. The CDR3 consists of 17 residues. The CDR3 protein is CASSPKDRQGAGSPLHF. Here the CDR3 DNA reads TGCGCCAGCAGCCCAAAAGACCGACAGGGGGCCGGTTCACCCCTCCACTTT.

The chain is built from TRBV11-2 and TRBJ2-3; tentative D call: TRBD2 (5 bases). Germline lookup yields CDR1 SGHAT and CDR2 FQNNGV. The CDR3 has 15 amino acids. Trimming left V 0 bases short and J 2 bases short, with 9 bases between. The CDR3 is CASSLERVATDTQYF. The CDR3 bases are TGTGCCAGCAGCTTAGAGCGGGTAGCCACAGATACGCAGTATTTT.

V and J are TRBV28 and TRBJ1-2; D call uncertain. This CDR3 region has 16 residues. Germline V gene lookup returns CDR1 MDHEN and CDR2 SYDVKM. V lost 5 bases and J 2 bases, leaving 18 bases between the germline ends. The DNA for the CDR3 is TGTGCCAGCAGTAGGAGCGGGAGGCCCGGGAACTATGGCTACACCTTC. Translation: CASSRSGRPGNYGYTF.

This sequence joins TRBV19 and TRBJ1-6; 11 nucleotides line up with TRBD1. V lost 6 bases, J lost 14 bases, and 12 bases stayed unmatched. The CDR3 length is 15 residues. The germline gives CDR1 LNHDA, CDR2 SQIVND (reference sequence). CDR3 nucleotide sequence: TGTGCCAGTAGCTCCGGGACAGGGGGACATCGGGCCCTCCACTTT. Translating gives CASSSGTGGHRALHF. The full variable domain, completed using reference TRBV19 and TRBJ1-6, is DGGITQSPKYLFRKEGQNVTLSCEQNLNHDAMYWYRQDPGQGLRLIYYSQIVNDFQKGDIAEGYSVSREKKESFPLTVTSAQKNPTAFYLCASSSGTGGHRALHFGNGTRLTVT.

V gene TRBV24-1 combines with J gene TRBJ2-5; TRBD2 agrees at 7 bases. Losses at the gene ends were 2 bases for V and 5 bases for J; bases not matched to a gene: 7. Germline CDR1 is KGHDR and CDR2 is SFDVKD. The CDR3 extends over 15 amino acids. This CDR3 reads CATSDSAGAGETQYF. The CDR3 DNA reads TGTGCCACCAGTGATTCGGCGGGAGCTGGGGAGACCCAGTACTTC.

The chain employs TRBV28 and TRBJ2-2; 11 positions agree with TRBD2. CDR3 length equals 17 residues. Trimming removed 3 bases from V and 6 bases from J; junction bases left unmatched: 9. Looked up from germline, CDR1 is MDHEN and CDR2 is SYDVKM. The CDR3 spells CASSLETSGRFAGELFF. The CDR3 bases are TGTGCCAGCAGTTTGGAAACTAGCGGGAGATTCGCCGGGGAGCTGTTTTTT.

The gene calls are TRBV2 and TRBJ1-2, with D possibly matching TRBD1 (5 bases). The germline V and J ends were trimmed by 1 base and 4 bases, with 7 bases remaining between them. Looked up from germline, CDR1 is SNHLY and CDR2 is FYNNEI. The CDR3 spans 13 residues. The CDR3 region is CASSEDRFYGYTF. DNA for the CDR3: TGTGCCAGCAGTGAAGACAGGTTCTATGGCTACACCTTC.

V and J are TRBV7-9 and TRBJ1-3; D is ambiguous. V was clipped by 3 bases and J by 0 bases, with 9 bases between them. The germline CDR1 and CDR2 sequences are SEHNR and FQNEAQ (reference sequence). This CDR3 has 15 residues. The CDR3 loop is CASSLNSLSGNTIYF. The CDR3 bases are TGTGCCAGCAGCTTGAACAGTCTCTCTGGAAACACCATATATTTT. Drawing the rest from reference TRBV7-9 and TRBJ1-3, the complete variable domain is DTGVSQNPRHKITKRGQNVTFRCDPISEHNRLYWYRQTLGQGPEFLTYFQNEAQLEKSRLLSDRFSAERPKGSFSTLEIQRTEQGDSAMYLCASSLNSLSGNTIYFGEGSWLTVV.

The chain carries TRBV7-2 and TRBJ2-1; 10 bases are a match to TRBD1. Looked up from germline, CDR1 is SGHTA and CDR2 is FQGNSA. V lost 7 bases to trimming and J lost 3 bases; unmatched junction nucleotides: 6. This CDR3 spans 15 amino acids. The CDR3 region has the DNA TGTGCCAGCACCCAGGGGACAGGGGTCTACAATGAGCAGTTCTTC. Its protein product is CASTQGTGVYNEQFF.

The chain employs TRBV24-1 and TRBJ2-3, with D hard to call. CDR3 length: 12 amino acids. V gave up 9 bases and J gave up 0 bases, with 6 bases separating them. The V gene's germline CDR1 is KGHDR and CDR2 SFDVKD. Here the CDR3 DNA reads TGTGCCACCCAATCAAGCACAGATACGCAGTATTTT. This sequence encodes CATQSSTDTQYF.

The chain uses TRBV19 and TRBJ1-2, with no clear D. Trimming pared 6 bases from V and 5 bases from J, leaving 13 bases between. The CDR3 is 13 residues long. The germline V gene has CDR1 LNHDA and CDR2 SQIVND (reference sequence). The CDR3 loop is CASSRSEGYGYTF. The CDR3 DNA reads TGTGCCAGTAGCAGGTCAGAAGGATATGGCTACACCTTC.